These 4 T cell receptor beta chains came from one sample sequenced in a study of cytotoxic CD8 clonotypes in ibrutinib-treated CLL. Generated by immunoSEQ multiplex PCR, the TCRdb table keeps only in-frame clones and is missing some. The sample shows approximately 130,000 clones, around 80% of them seen only once. Material: PBMCs, obtained after 24 months of ibrutinib treatment. Source of these receptors: a human donor with chronic lymphocytic leukemia.

The sample holds a few counts of this clone. The chain has TRBV5-8 and TRBJ2-3; 7 nucleotides line up with TRBD1. The CDR3 extends over 14 amino acids. J was trimmed by 0 bases and V by 4 bases; bases with no gene match: 2. CDR1 is SGHTS, CDR2 YDEGEE, per germline. CDR3 sequence: CASSPDRSTDTQYF. CDR3 bases: TGTGCCAGCAGCCCGGACAGGAGCACAGATACGCAGTATTTT.

The chain carries TRBV29-1 and TRBJ2-6, with D uncertain. Germline V CDR1 and CDR2: SQVTM, ANQGSEA. The CDR3 length is 14 residues. Trimming stripped 3 bases from V and 0 bases from J, with 6 bases between. CDR3 bases: TGCAGCGTTGAGGTCTACTCTGGGGCCAACGTCCTGACTTTC. Translated, it gives CSVEVYSGANVLTF.

The V and J genes are TRBV29-1 and TRBJ1-6; D possibly corresponds to TRBD1 (5 bases). Trimming shortened V by 4 bases and J by 3 bases, and 10 bases separated the two germline ends. Germline V gene data show CDR1 as SQVTM and CDR2 as ANQGSEA. This CDR3 is built from 14 residues. CDR3 sequence: CSVAEGVYNSPLHF. The DNA for the CDR3 is TGCAGCGTTGCGGAAGGGGTCTATAATTCACCCCTCCACTTT.

By sample share, this clone is medium-sized (0.01 to 0.1%). The gene calls are TRBV30 and TRBJ1-5; D not resolved. Per germline, CDR1 GTSNPN and CDR2 SVGIG (reference sequence). Deletions cut 0 bases from V and 1 base from J, with 10 bases between. This CDR3 has 15 residues. The chain's CDR3 is CAWSVSIGSNQPQHF. The CDR3 DNA is TGTGCCTGGAGTGTTTCCATCGGAAGCAATCAGCCCCAGCATTTT.